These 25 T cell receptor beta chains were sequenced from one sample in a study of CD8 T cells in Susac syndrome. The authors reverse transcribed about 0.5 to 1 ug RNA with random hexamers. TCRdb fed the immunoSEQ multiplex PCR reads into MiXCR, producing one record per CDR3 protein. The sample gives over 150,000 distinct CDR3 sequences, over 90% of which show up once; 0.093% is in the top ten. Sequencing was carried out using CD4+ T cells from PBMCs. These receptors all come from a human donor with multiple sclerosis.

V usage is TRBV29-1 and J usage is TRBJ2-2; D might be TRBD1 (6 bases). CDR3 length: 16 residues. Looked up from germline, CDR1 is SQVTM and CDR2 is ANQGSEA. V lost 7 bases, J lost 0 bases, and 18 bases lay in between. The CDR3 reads CSASSERTANTGELFF. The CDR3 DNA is TGCAGCGCATCGTCTGAGCGGACAGCGAACACCGGGGAGCTGTTTTTT.

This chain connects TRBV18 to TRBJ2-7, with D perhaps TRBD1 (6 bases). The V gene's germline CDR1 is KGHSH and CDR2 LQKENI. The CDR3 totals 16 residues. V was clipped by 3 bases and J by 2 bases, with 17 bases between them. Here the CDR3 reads CASSPPTGSGPYEQYF. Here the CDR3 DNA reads TGTGCCAGCTCACCGCCAACAGGGAGTGGACCCTACGAGCAGTACTTC. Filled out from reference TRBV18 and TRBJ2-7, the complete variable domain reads NAGVMQNPRHLVRRRGQEARLRCSPMKGHSHVYWYRQLPEEGLKFMVYLQKENIIDESGMPKERFSAEFPKEGPSILRIQQVVRGDSAAYFCASSPPTGSGPYEQYFGPGTRLTVT.

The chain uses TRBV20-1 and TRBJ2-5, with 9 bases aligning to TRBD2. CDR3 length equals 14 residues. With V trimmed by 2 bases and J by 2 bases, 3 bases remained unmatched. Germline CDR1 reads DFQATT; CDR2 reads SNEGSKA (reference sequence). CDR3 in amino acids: CSARRREGQETQYF. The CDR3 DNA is TGCAGTGCTAGACGGCGGGAGGGTCAAGAGACCCAGTACTTC.

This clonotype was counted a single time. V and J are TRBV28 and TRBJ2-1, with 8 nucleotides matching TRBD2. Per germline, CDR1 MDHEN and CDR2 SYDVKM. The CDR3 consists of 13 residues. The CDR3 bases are TGTGCAGCGGGAGAGACCTTAGCCAATGAGCAGTTCTTC. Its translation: CAAGETLANEQFF.

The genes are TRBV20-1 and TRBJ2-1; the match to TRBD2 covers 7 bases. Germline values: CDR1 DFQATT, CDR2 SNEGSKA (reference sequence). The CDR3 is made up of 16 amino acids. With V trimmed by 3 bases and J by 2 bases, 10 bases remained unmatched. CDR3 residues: CSASGRGGNAYNEQFF. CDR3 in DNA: TGCAGTGCTAGTGGACGCGGGGGAAACGCCTACAATGAGCAGTTCTTC.

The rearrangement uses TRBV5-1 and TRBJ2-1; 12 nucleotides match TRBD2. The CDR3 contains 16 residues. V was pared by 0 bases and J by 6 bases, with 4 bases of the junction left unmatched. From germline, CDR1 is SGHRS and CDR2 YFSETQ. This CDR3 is CASSLEGLAGFNEQFF. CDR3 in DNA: TGCGCCAGCAGCTTGGAAGGACTAGCGGGGTTCAATGAGCAGTTCTTC.

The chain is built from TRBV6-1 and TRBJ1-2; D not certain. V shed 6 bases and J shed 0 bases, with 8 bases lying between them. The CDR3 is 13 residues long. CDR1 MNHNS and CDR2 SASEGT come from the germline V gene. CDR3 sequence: CASSFGANYGYTF. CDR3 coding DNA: TGTGCCAGCAGCTTCGGGGCTAACTATGGCTACACCTTC.

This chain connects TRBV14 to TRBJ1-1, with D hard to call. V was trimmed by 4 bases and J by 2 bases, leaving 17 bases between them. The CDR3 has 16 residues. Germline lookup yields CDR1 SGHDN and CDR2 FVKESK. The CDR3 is CASSRPGIQINTEAFF. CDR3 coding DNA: TGTGCCAGCAGCCGACCCGGGATACAGATAAACACTGAAGCTTTCTTT.

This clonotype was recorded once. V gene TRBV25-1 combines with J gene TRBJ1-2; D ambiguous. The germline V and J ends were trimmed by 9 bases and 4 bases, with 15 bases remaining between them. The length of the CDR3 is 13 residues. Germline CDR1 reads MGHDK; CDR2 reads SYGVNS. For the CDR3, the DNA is TGTGCCAGAACCGATGACCCGGGCTATGGCTACACCTTC. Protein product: CARTDDPGYGYTF.

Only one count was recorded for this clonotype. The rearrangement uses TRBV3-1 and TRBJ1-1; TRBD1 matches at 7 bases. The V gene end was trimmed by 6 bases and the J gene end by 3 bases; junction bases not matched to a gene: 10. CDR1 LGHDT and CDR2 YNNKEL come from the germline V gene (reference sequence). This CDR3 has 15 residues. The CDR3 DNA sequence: TGTGCCAGCAGTCCGACAGGGCTGGGTTACACTGAAGCTTTCTTT. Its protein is CASSPTGLGYTEAFF.

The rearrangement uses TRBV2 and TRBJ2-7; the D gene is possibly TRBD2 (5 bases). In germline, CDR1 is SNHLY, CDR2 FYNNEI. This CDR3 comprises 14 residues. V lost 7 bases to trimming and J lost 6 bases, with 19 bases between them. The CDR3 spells CASIRMAIRGEQYF. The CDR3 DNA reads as TGTGCCAGCATCCGGATGGCTATTCGGGGCGAGCAGTACTTC.

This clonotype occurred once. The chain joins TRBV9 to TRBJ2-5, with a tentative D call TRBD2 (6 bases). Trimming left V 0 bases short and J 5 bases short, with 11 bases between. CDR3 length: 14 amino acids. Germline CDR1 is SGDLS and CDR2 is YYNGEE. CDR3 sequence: CASSVDPRGETQYF. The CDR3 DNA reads TGTGCCAGCAGCGTAGACCCGCGGGGTGAGACCCAGTACTTC.

The CDR3 DNA reads TGCAGTGCTAACAGCCGGAACACTGAAGCTTTCTTT. Residues: CSANSRNTEAFF. The rearrangement links TRBV20-1 to TRBJ1-1; D gene unclear. Germline loops: CDR1 DFQATT, CDR2 SNEGSKA (reference sequence). The CDR3 covers 12 residues. With 4 bases removed from V and 1 base from J, the gap between germline ends came to 7 bases.

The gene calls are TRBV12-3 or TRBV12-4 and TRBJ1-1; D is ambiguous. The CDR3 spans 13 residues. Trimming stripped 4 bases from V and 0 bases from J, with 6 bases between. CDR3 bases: TGTGCCAGCAGTTCTAATCTGAACACTGAAGCTTTCTTT. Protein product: CASSSNLNTEAFF.

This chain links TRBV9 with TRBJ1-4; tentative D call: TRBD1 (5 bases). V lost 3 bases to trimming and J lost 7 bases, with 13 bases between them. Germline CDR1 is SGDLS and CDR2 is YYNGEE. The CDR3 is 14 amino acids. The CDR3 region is CASSAQGPSEKLFF. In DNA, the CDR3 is TGTGCCAGCAGCGCTCAGGGCCCGAGTGAAAAACTGTTTTTT.

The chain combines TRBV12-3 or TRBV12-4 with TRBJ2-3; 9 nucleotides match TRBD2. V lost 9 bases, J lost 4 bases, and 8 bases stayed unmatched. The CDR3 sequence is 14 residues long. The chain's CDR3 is CASQPGLASDTQYF. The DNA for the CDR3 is TGTGCCAGTCAACCGGGACTAGCTTCAGATACGCAGTATTTT.

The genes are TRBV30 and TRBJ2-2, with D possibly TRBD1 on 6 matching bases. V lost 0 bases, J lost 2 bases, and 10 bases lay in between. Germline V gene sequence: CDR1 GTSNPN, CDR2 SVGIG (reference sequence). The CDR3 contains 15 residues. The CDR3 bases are TGTGCCTGGAGTGTACCGACAGGCAACACCGGGGAGCTGTTTTTT. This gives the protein CAWSVPTGNTGELFF.

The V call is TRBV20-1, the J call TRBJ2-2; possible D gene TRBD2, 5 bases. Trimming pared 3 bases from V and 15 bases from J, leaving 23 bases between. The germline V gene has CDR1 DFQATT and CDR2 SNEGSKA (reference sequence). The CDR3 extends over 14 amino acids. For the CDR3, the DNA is TGCAGTGCTAGCGGGGTTGGGCCCGAAGGTCGGGTGTTTTTT. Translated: CSASGVGPEGRVFF.

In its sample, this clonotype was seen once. The CDR3 nucleotides read TGTGCCAGCAGCTTTTTGACCGGGACTAGTTTCGGGGAGCAGTACTTC. It is translated as CASSFLTGTSFGEQYF. This chain connects TRBV11-2 to TRBJ2-7; 8 bases are shared with TRBD2. The CDR3 covers 16 residues. Germline loops: CDR1 SGHAT, CDR2 FQNNGV. V lost 3 bases, J lost 7 bases, and 14 bases stayed unmatched.

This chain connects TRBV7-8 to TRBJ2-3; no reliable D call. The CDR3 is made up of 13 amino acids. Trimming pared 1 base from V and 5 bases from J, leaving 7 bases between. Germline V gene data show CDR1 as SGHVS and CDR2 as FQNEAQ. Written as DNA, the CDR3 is TGTGCCAGCAGCTTAGGGCTGCTAGATACGCAGTATTTT. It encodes CASSLGLLDTQYF.

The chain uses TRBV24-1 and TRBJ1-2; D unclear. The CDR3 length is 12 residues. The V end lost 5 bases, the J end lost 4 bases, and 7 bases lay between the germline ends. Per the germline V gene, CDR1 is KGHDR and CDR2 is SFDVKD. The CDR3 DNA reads TGTGCCACCAGTGCTTCGGGCTATGGCTACACCTTC. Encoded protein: CATSASGYGYTF.

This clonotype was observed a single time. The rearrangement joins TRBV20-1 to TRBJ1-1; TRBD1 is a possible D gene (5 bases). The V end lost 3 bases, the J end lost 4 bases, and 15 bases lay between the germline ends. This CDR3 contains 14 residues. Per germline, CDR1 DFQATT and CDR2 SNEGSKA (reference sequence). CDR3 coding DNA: TGCAGTGCTAGGCGCCCGGGGACTGGCACTGAAGCTTTCTTT. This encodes CSARRPGTGTEAFF.

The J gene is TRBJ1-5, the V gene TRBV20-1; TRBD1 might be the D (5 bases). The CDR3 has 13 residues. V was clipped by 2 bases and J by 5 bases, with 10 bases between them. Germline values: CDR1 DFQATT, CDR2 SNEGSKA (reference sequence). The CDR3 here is CSARRQGDQPQHF. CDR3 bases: TGCAGTGCTAGACGGCAGGGAGATCAGCCCCAGCATTTT.

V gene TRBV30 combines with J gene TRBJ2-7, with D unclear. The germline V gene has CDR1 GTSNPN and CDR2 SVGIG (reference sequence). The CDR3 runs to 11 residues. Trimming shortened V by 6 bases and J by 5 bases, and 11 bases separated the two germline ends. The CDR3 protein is CACQRSNEQYF. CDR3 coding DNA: TGTGCCTGCCAAAGGTCCAACGAGCAGTACTTC. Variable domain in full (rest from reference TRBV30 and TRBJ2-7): SQTIHQWPATLVQPVGSPLSLECTVEGTSNPNLYWYRQAAGRGLQLLFYSVGIGQISSEVPQNLSASRPQDRQFILSSKKLLLSDSGFYLCACQRSNEQYFGPGTRLTVT.

CDR3 residues: CATSVGDTQYF. The CDR3 DNA reads as TGTGCCACCAGTGTTGGGGATACGCAGTATTTT. The V call is TRBV24-1, the J call TRBJ2-3; D is unclear. CDR3 size: 11 residues. Trimming took 5 bases from V and 6 from J, leaving 5 bases between them. In germline, CDR1 is KGHDR, CDR2 SFDVKD.